The T cell receptor (beta chain) under discussion was sequenced for a study of early T cells in non-severe SARS-CoV-2 infection. At the level of the study: Sequencing used unsorted whole-blood bulk RNA, so chains lack pairing. General observations from the study: Missing private and CD4 specificities, VDJdb matching favored anti-spike CD8 responses.

The CDR3 length is 13 residues. The ends were cut back, 8 bases at V and 4 bases at J, with 11 bases in the middle. Germline V gene lookup returns CDR1 MNHEY and CDR2 SMNVEV (reference sequence). Individual cDNA molecules were tagged with unique molecular identifiers, the study reported. TCRdb redid the calling of the 5' RACE reads with MiXCR, one entry per CDR3 protein. The table includes 75,000 or so distinct CDR3 sequences, roughly 13% detected once. This clonotype has at least ten counts. Its specificity is unknown. The sample comprised whole blood. The V gene is TRBV27, the J gene TRBJ2-2; no definite D call. The source of this sequence is an adult who was a healthcare worker with PCR-confirmed SARS-CoV-2 infection or an uninfected control (not recorded which). CDR3 coding DNA: TGTGCCAGCGCCCTCTTGGGCACCGGGGAGCTGTTTTTT. It yields the protein CASALLGTGELFF.